This note documents a single TCR beta chain sequence. These data belong to a study of T cell changes during pregnancy in multiple sclerosis. This table comes from immunoSEQ multiplex PCR, and its TCRdb copy is limited to in-frame clones, with some not included. The table lists about 47,000 clones, approximately 90% of them singletons. This TCR came from a female donor with multiple sclerosis, enrolled in a pregnancy study. Sequences were derived from CD8+ T cells from peripheral blood mononuclear cells, sampled in the second trimester of pregnancy.

Here the CDR3 reads CASSQVLLSVVRETQYF. For the CDR3, the DNA is TGTGCCAGCAGCCAAGTACTCCTTAGCGTCGTACGGGAGACCCAGTACTTC. The V gene is TRBV14, the J gene TRBJ2-5; D may be TRBD2 (5 bases). Trimming took off 1 base at V and 5 bases at J, with 20 bases between the two ends. Germline CDR1 is SGHDN and CDR2 is FVKESK. CDR3 length equals 17 residues. Using reference TRBV14 and TRBJ2-5 for the parts outside the CDR3, the full variable domain is EAGVTQFPSHSVIEKGQTVTLRCDPISGHDNLYWYRRVMGKEIKFLLHFVKESKQDESGMPNNRFLAERTGGTYSTLKVQPAELEDSGVYFCASSQVLLSVVRETQYFGPGTRLLVL.